The clone carrying this T cell receptor (beta chain) was observed a single time. Its target is unknown. Amplification used 60 Vbeta primers and 13 Jbeta primers. Original methodology: Later analysis identified 80 million to 85 million unique TCR beta chains, about 10 million shared. Assay: immunoSEQ multiplex PCR; the TCRdb copy retains only in-frame clones and omits some. That table furnishes V, J and clone size, whereas the DNA furnished D and trimming. The sample shows more than 100,000 clones, approximately 78% of them seen only once. This record comes from a study of cytomegalovirus exposure and HLA in healthy donors. Looking at the study overall: In an earlier analysis, 95 million to 140 million unique TCR beta sequences were found from 150 million to 200 million T cells. Study-wide points: It was reportedly the case that the classifier diagnosed cytomegalovirus status with high specificity and sensitivity. TCR beta sequences numbering around 15,000 were associated with HLA alleles at 0.05 false discovery rate in a later analysis.

Germline V gene data show CDR1 as SNHLY and CDR2 as FYNNEI. The CDR3 covers 15 residues. V lost 1 base to trimming and J lost 7 bases, with 14 bases between them. The TCR originated in a woman aged 45-65 years in good health and CMV-seropositive. Sequencing was performed on PBMCs. The V call is TRBV2, the J call TRBJ2-1, with D possibly matching TRBD1 (5 bases). Here the CDR3 DNA reads TGTGCCAGCAGTGAAGTGGGTAGGGGCTCTAATGAGCAGTTCTTC. Translating gives CASSEVGRGSNEQFF.